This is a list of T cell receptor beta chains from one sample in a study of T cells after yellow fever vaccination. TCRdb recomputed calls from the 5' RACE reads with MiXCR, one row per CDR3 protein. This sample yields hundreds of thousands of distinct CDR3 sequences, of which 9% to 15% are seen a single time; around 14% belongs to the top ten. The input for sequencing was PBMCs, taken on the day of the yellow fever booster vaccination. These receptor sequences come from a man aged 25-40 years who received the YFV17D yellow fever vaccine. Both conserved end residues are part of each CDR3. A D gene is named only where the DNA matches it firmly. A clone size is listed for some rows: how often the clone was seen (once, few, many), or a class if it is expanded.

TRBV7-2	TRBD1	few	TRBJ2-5	TGTGCCAGCAGCGACAGGGGATCGGAGACCCAGTACTTC	CASSDRGSETQYF
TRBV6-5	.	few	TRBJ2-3	TGTGCCAGCAGTACCTCCAGCGGAGGGGGAGAGAATACGCAGTATTTT	CASSTSSGGGENTQYF
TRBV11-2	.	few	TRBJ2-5	TGTGCCAGCAGCTTAGTGGGTCTGGGCCCCCAAAGTGCGACCCAGTACTTC	CASSLVGLGPQSATQYF
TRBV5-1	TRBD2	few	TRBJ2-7	TGCGCCAGCAGACAAACGGGACTAGCCTACGAGCAGTACTTC	CASRQTGLAYEQYF
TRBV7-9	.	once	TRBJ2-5	TGTGCCAGCAGCTTAAGGATGTCAGGGAGGGAGACCCAGTACTTC	CASSLRMSGRETQYF
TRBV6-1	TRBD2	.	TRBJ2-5	TGTGCCAGCGCGCTAGCGGGAGCGAAGACCCAGTACTTC	CASALAGAKTQYF
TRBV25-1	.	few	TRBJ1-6	TGTGCCAGCAGGGGGGGGCAGGGATCACCCCTCCACTTT	CASRGGQGSPLHF
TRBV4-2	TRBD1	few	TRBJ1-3	TGTGCCAGCAGCCAAGATGGGACAGTCGGAAACACCATATATTTT	CASSQDGTVGNTIYF
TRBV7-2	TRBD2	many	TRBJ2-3	TGTGCCAGCAGCTCGAGGACTAGCGGAAACACAGATACGCAGTATTTT	CASSSRTSGNTDTQYF
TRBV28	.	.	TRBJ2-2	TGTGCCAGCAGTTTATACCGTGAGGGTCAGCTGTTTTTT	CASSLYREGQLFF
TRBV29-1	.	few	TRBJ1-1	TGCAGCGTTTCGACCGGGACGCAATACACTGAAGCTTTCTTT	CSVSTGTQYTEAFF
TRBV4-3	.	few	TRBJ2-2	TGCGCCAGCAGCCAAGAATTCAGGGCGAACACCGGGGAGCTGTTTTTT	CASSQEFRANTGELFF
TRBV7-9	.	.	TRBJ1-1	TGTGCCAGCAGTCGTCGGGGCCCCCTAAACACTGAAGCTTTCTTT	CASSRRGPLNTEAFF
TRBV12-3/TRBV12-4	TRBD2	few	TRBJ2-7	TGTGCCAGCAGTAAACTAGCGGGAAGACAAAACGAGCAGTACTTC	CASSKLAGRQNEQYF
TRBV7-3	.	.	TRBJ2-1	TGTGCCAGCAGCCCCCATGCGGCAAACTCTGGGAATGAGCAGTTCTTC	CASSPHAANSGNEQFF
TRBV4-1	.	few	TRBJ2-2	TGCGCCAGCCGGTCCTACACCGGGGAGCTGTTTTTT	CASRSYTGELFF
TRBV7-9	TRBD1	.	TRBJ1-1	TGTGCCAGCATCATGGACAGGGTGAACACTGAAGCTTTCTTT	CASIMDRVNTEAFF
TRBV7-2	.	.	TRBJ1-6	TGTGCCAGCAACTATTTGGGGGAGGCTCTTAATTCACCCCTCCACTTT	CASNYLGEALNSPLHF
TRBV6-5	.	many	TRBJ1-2	TGTGCCAGCAGTTACGCCAGACAGGCGCATAACTATGGCTACACCTTC	CASSYARQAHNYGYTF
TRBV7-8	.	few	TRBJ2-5	TGTGCCAGCAGCTTAGGTTCGGGACTGCAAGAGACCCAGTACTTC	CASSLGSGLQETQYF
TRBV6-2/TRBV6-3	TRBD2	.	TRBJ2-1	TGTGCCAGCAACGGGCTAGCGGGAGGGCGGGATGAGCAGTTCTTC	CASNGLAGGRDEQFF
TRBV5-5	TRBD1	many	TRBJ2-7	TGTGCCAGCATCCCCCTTCACCAAGGGACAGGGAATCACGAGCAGTACTTC	CASIPLHQGTGNHEQYF
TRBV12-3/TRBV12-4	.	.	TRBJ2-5	TGTGCCAGCAGTCACGGCGGGAAGGAGACCCAGTACTTC	CASSHGGKETQYF
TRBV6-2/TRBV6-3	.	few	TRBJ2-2	TGTGCCAGCACCCTGAGGGGGACCGGGGAGCTGTTTTTT	CASTLRGTGELFF
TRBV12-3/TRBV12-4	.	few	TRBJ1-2	TGTGCCAGCAGTTCTGGGGGCTGGAATGGCTACACCTTC	CASSSGGWNGYTF
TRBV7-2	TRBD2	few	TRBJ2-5	TGTGCCAGCGTAGCGGGAGGCGGGGAGACCCAGTACTTC	CASVAGGGETQYF
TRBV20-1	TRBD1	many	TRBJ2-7	TGCAGTGCACGCCAACTAGGTCGCACAGGGGGCCTTGAGCAGTACTTC	CSARQLGRTGGLEQYF
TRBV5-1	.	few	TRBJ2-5	TGCGCCAGCAGCGGCGGAGGAGGGGCCAAAGAGACCCAGTACTTC	CASSGGGGAKETQYF
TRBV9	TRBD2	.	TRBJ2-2	TGTGCCAGCAGCGTAGGTCTGCTAGCGGGAGCTGTCGGGGAGCTGTTTTTT	CASSVGLLAGAVGELFF
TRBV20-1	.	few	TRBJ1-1	TGCAGCGCCCGACCGACGAACACTGAAGCTTTCTTT	CSARPTNTEAFF
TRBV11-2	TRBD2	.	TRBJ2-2	TGTGCCAGCAGCCCGTTAGCGGGGGGAATGACCTTGGGGGAGCTGTTTTTT	CASSPLAGGMTLGELFF
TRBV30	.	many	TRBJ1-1	TGTGCCTGGAAGGAGCTGACTGAAGCTTTCTTT	CAWKELTEAFF
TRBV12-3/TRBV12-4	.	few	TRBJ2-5	TGTGCCAGCAGTACTCAGAGGGATATATGGACCCAGTACTTC	CASSTQRDIWTQYF
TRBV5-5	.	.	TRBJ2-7	TGTGCCAGCAGCTCGTATGTACAGGGCGGCGAGCAGTACTTC	CASSSYVQGGEQYF
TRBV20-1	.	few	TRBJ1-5	TGCAGTGCTAGAGCGGTCGTCAGGCAGCCCCAGCATTTT	CSARAVVRQPQHF
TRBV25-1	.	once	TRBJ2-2	TGTGCCGAGCCCTCCTGCCACCTCCCCTACTCTATTCGGGACAACAAGGTTTCGGAGCTGTTTTTT	CAEPSCHLPYSIRDNKVSELFF
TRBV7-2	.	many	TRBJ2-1	TGTGCCAGCAGCTTAGCGCTTAGAAATGAGCAGTTCTTC	CASSLALRNEQFF
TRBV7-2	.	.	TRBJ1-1	TGTGCCAGCAGCTTCTACCGAGGGGACGGGAACACTGAAGCTTTCTTT	CASSFYRGDGNTEAFF
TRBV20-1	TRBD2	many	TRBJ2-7	TGCAGTGCTAGGGAGTTGAAGCGGGAGGACTTCTACGAGCAGTACTTC	CSARELKREDFYEQYF
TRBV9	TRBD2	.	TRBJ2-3	TGTGCCAGCAGCTCGCGGGAGGGCGCTGGAGTAGATACGCAGTATTTT	CASSSREGAGVDTQYF
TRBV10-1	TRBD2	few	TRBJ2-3	TGCGCCAGCGGGGCTAGCGGGAGCGCACATACGCAGTATTTT	CASGASGSAHTQYF
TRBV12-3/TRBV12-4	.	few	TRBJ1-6	TGTGCCAGCCGACAGGTTAATTCACCCCTCCACTTT	CASRQVNSPLHF
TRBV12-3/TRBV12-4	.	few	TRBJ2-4	TGTGCCAGCAGTTTATTTGCGGAGTCCCTAGCCAAAAACATTCAGTACTTC	CASSLFAESLAKNIQYF
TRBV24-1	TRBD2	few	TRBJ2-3	TGTGCCACCAGTGATCGGGGACTAGCGGGAGGCCCAGATACGCAGTATTTT	CATSDRGLAGGPDTQYF
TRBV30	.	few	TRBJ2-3	TGTGCCTGGAGTGTTACAGGGCCAGATACGCAGTATTTT	CAWSVTGPDTQYF
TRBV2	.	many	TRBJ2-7	TGTGCCAGCAGTGAAAAATTAGTCGGGCAGGCCTCCTACGAGCAGTACTTC	CASSEKLVGQASYEQYF
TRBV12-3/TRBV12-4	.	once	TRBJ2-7	TGTGCCAGCAGTCTTAGCATGAGCTACGAGCAGTACTTC	CASSLSMSYEQYF
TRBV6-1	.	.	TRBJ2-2	TGTGCCAGCAGTCCCGCCTTGAGGACCGGGGAGCTGTTTTTT	CASSPALRTGELFF
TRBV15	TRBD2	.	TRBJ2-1	TGTGCCACCAGCGGTAGCGGGAGGAATGAGCAGTTCTTC	CATSGSGRNEQFF
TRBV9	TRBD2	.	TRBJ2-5	TGTGCCAGCACCAACCAGGGACTAGCTGTTGAGGCCCAGTACTTC	CASTNQGLAVEAQYF
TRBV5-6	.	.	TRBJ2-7	TGTGCCAGCAGTCCACGAGTGGGGCGGGAAAGGAACGAGCAGTACTTC	CASSPRVGRERNEQYF
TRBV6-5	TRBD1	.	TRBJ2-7	TGTGCCAGCAGTTACTCGATTCAGGGGGCCAACGAGCAGTACTTC	CASSYSIQGANEQYF
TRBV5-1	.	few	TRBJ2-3	TGCGCCAGCAGCTCCGCCGGGGCAAACACAGATACGCAGTATTTT	CASSSAGANTDTQYF
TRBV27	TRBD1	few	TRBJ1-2	TGTGCCAGCAGTTTATTATCCGGACAGGGAGGTATCTATGGCTACACCTTC	CASSLLSGQGGIYGYTF
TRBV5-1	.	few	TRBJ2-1	TGCGCCAGCAGCTTGAGCCCACCGGGACACCCCTACAATGAGCAGTTCTTC	CASSLSPPGHPYNEQFF
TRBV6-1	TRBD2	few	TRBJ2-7	TGTGCCAGCGCAGGACTAGCGAGCTCCTACGAGCAGTACTTC	CASAGLASSYEQYF
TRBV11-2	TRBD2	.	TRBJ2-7	TGTGCCAGCTCCACCTCCCTCGGCGCGGGAGAGGACGAGCAGTACTTC	CASSTSLGAGEDEQYF
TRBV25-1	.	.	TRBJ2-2	TGTGCCAGCAGGCCTAGCTCCGGGGAGCTGTTTTTT	CASRPSSGELFF
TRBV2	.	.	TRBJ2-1	TGTGCCAGCAGTGGGGGAAAAGGGGCAAGTGGACGAACCTACAATGAGCAGTTCTTC	CASSGGKGASGRTYNEQFF
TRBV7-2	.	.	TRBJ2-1	TGTGCCAGCAGCCGAGTAGGCGGGGCCAATGAGCAGTTCTTC	CASSRVGGANEQFF